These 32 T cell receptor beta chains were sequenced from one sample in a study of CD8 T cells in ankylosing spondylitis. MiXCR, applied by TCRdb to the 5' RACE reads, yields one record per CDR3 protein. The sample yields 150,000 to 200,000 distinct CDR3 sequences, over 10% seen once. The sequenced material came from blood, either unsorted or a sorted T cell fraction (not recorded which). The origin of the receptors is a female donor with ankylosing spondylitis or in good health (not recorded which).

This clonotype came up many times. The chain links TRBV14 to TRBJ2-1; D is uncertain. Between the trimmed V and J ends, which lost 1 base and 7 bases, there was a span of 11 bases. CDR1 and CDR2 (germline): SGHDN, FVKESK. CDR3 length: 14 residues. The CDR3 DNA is TGTGCCAGCAGCCAAGTAAGAGGAGCGAATGAGCAGTTCTTC. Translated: CASSQVRGANEQFF.

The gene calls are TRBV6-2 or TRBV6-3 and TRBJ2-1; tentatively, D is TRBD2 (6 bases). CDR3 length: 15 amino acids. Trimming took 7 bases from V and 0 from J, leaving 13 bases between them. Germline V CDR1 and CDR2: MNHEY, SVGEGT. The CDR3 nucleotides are TGTGCCAGCAATCTAGCGCAGAGCTCCTACAATGAGCAGTTCTTC. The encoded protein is CASNLAQSSYNEQFF.

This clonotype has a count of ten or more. The CDR3 is CAIRSQGLGTEAFF. CDR3 bases: TGTGCCATCAGGTCACAGGGTTTGGGCACTGAAGCTTTCTTT. The chain employs TRBV10-3 and TRBJ1-1; D is perhaps TRBD1 (6 bases). V lost 6 bases and J lost 4, with 15 bases in between. Germline V gives CDR1 ENHRY, CDR2 SYGVKD. CDR3 length: 14 residues.

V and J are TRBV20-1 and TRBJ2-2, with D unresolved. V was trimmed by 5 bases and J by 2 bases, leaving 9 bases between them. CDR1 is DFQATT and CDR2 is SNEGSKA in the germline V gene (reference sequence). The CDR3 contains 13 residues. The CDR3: CSAAHTNTGELFF. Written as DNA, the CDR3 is TGCAGTGCTGCACACACAAACACCGGGGAGCTGTTTTTT.

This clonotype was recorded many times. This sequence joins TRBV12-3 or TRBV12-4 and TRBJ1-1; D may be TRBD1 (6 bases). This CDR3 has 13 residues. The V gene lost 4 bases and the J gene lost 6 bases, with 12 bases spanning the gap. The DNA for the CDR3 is TGTGCCAGCAGTTCGGGGGGGCGGGCTGAAGCTTTCTTT. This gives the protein CASSSGGRAEAFF.

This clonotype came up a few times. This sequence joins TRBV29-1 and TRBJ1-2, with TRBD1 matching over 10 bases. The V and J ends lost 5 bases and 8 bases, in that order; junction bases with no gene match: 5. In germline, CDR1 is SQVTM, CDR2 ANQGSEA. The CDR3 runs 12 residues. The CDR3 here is CSVLTGGLGYTF. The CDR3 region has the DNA TGCAGCGTTCTGACAGGGGGCCTCGGCTACACCTTC.

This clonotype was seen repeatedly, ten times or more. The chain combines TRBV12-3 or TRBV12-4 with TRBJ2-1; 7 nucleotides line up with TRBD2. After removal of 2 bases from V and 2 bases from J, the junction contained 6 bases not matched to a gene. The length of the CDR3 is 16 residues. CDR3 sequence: CASSLKGEGPYNEQFF. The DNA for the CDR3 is TGTGCCAGCAGTTTAAAAGGGGAGGGCCCCTACAATGAGCAGTTCTTC.

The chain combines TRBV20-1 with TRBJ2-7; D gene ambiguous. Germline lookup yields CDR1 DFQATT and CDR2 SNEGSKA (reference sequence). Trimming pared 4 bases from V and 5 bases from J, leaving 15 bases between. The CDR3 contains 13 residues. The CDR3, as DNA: TGCAGTGCTACTGGACGAGGAATCCACGAGCAGTACTTC. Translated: CSATGRGIHEQYF.

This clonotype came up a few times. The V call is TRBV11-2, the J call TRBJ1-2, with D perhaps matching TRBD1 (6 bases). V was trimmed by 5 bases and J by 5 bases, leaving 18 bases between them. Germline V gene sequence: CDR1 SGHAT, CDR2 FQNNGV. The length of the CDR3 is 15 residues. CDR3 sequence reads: CASSPEQGRWYGYTF. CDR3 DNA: TGTGCCAGCAGCCCGGAACAGGGCCGGTGGTATGGCTACACCTTC.

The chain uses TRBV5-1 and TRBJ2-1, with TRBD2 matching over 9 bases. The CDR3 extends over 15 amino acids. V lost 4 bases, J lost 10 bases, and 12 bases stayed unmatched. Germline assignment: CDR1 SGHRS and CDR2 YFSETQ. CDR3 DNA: TGCGCCAGCAGCAAGATAGCGGGAGTGGGATCCGAGCAGTTCTTC. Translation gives CASSKIAGVGSEQFF.

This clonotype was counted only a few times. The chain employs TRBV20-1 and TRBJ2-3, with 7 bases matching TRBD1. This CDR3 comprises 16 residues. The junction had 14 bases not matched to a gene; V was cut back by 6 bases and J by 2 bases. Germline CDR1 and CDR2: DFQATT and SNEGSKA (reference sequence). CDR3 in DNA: TGCAGTGCCACCCACCCGTCACAGGGGTACACAGATACGCAGTATTTT. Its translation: CSATHPSQGYTDTQYF.

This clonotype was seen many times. DNA for the CDR3: TGCAGCGTTAGGGGACGGCTCCAAGAGACCCAGTACTTC. Encoded protein: CSVRGRLQETQYF. The V and J genes are TRBV29-1 and TRBJ2-5; D tentatively fits TRBD1 or TRBD2 (5 bases each). Deletions cut 5 bases from V and 1 base from J, with 11 bases between. The germline V gene encodes CDR1 SQVTM and CDR2 ANQGSEA. The CDR3 sequence is 13 residues long.

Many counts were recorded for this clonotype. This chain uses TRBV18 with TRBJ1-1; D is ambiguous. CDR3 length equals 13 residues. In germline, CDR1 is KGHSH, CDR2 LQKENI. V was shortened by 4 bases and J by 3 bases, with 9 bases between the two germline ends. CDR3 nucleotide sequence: TGTGCCAGCTCACTTGGAGGAGACACTGAAGCTTTCTTT. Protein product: CASSLGGDTEAFF.

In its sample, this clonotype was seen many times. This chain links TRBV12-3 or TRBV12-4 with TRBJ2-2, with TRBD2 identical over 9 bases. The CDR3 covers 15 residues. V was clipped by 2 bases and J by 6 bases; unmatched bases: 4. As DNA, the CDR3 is TGTGCCAGCAGTTTAATAGCGGGAGTTCCCGGGGAGCTGTTTTTT. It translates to CASSLIAGVPGELFF.

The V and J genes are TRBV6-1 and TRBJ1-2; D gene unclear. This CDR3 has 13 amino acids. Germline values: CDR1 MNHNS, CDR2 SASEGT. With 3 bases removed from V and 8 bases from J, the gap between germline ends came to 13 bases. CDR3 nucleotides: TGTGCCAGCAGTGAGCGCGGGTTTTACGGCTACACCTTC. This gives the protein CASSERGFYGYTF.

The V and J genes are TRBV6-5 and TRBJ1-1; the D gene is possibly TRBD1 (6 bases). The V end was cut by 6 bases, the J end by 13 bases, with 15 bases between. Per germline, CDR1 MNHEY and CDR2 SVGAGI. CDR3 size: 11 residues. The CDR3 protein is CASRKGTRGFF. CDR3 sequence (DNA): TGTGCCAGCAGAAAGGGGACCAGGGGTTTCTTT.

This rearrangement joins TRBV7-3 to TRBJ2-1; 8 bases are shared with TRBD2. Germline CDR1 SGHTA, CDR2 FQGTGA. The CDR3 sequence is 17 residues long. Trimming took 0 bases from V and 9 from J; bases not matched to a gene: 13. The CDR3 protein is CASSLTPASGWGSEQFF. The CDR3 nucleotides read TGTGCCAGCAGCTTAACCCCAGCTAGCGGGTGGGGGAGTGAGCAGTTCTTC.

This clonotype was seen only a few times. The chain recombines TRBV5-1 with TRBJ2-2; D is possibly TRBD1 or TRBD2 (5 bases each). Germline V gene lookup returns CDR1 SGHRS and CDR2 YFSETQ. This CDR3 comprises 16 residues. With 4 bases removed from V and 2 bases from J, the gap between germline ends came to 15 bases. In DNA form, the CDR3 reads TGCGCCAGCAGCCCAGGGACGACTCGAAACACCGGGGAGCTGTTTTTT. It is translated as CASSPGTTRNTGELFF.

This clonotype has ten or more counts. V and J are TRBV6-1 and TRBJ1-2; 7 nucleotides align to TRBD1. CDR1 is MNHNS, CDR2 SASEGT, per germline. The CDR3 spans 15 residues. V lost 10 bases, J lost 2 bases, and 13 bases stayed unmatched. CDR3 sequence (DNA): TGTGCCAATTCGCCCGGGACAGCCAGAAACTATGGCTACACCTTC. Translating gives CANSPGTARNYGYTF.

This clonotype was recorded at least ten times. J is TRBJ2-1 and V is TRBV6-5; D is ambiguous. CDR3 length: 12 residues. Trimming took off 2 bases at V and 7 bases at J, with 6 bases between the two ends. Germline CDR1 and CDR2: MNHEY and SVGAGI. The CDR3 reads CASSYGFNEQFF. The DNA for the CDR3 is TGTGCCAGCAGTTACGGTTTTAATGAGCAGTTCTTC.

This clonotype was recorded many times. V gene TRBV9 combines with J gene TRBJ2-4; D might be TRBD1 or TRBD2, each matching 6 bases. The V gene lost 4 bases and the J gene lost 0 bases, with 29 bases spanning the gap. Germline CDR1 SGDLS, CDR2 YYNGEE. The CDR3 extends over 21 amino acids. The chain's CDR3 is CASSPLGGRKSQSLAKNIQYF. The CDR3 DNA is TGTGCCAGCAGCCCGCTAGGGGGGCGGAAGAGCCAATCCCTAGCCAAAAACATTCAGTACTTC.

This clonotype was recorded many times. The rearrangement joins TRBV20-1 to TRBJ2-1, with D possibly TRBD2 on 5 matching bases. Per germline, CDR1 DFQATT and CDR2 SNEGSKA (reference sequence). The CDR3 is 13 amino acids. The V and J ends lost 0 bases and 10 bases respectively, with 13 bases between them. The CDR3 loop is CSAREWGDGEQFF. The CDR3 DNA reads TGCAGTGCTAGAGAATGGGGAGACGGGGAGCAGTTCTTC.

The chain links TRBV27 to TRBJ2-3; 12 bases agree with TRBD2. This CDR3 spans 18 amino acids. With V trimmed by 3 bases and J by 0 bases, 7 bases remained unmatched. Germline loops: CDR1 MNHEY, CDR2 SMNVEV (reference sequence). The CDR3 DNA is TGTGCCAGCAGTTTTTTCGGACTAGCGGGAACTAGCACAGATACGCAGTATTTT. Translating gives CASSFFGLAGTSTDTQYF.

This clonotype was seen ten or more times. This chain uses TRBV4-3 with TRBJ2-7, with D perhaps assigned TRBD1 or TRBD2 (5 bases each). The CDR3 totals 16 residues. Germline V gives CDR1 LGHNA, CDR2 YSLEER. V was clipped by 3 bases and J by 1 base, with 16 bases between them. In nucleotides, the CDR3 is TGCGCCAGCAGCCAGGTCAAGCGGCAGGGATCCTACGAGCAGTACTTC. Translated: CASSQVKRQGSYEQYF.

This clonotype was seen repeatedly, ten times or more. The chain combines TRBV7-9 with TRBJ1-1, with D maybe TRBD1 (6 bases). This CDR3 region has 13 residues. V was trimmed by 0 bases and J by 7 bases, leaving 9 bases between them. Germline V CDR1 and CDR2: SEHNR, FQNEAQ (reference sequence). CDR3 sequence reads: CASSLAGQIEAFF. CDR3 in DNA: TGTGCCAGCAGCTTAGCGGGACAAATTGAAGCTTTCTTT.

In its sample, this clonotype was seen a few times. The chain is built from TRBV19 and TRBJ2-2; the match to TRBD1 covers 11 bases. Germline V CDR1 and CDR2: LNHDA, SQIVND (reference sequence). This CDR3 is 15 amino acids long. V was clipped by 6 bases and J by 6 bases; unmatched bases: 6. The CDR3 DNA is TGTGCCAGTAGGCCGCAGGACAGGGGGCCCGGGGAGCTGTTTTTT. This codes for CASRPQDRGPGELFF.

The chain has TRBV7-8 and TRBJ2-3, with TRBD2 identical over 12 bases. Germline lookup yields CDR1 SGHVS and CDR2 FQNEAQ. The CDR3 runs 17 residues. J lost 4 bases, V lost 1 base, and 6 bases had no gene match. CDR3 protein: CASSLGPTSGRPDTQYF. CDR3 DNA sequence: TGTGCCAGCAGCTTAGGCCCGACTAGCGGGAGACCAGATACGCAGTATTTT.

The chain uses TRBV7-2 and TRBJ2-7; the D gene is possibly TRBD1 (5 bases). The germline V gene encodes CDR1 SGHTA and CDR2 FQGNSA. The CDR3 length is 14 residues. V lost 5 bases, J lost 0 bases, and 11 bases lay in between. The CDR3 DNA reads TGTGCCAGCAGCCCACAGGTTGGCTCCTACGAGCAGTACTTC. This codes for CASSPQVGSYEQYF.

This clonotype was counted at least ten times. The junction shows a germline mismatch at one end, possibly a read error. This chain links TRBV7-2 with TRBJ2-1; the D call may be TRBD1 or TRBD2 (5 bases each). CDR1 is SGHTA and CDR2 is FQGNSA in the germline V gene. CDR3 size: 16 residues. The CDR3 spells CASSLSGAPSYSEQFF. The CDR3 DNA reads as TGTGCCAGCAGCTTATCCGGGGCCCCATCGTACAGTGAGCAGTTCTTC.

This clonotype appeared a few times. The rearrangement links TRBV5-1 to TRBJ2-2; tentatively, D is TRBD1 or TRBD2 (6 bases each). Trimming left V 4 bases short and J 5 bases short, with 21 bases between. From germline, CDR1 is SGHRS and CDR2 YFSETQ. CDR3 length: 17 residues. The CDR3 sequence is CASSQVRGPTNTGELFF. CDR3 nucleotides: TGCGCCAGCAGCCAAGTACGGGGGCCGACCAATACCGGGGAGCTGTTTTTT.

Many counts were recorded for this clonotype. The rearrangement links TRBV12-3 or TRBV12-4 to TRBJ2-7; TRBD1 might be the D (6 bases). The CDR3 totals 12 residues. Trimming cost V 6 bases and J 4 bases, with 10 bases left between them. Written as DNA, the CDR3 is TGTGCCAGCAGCCGTGGACAGTACGAGCAGTACTTC. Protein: CASSRGQYEQYF.

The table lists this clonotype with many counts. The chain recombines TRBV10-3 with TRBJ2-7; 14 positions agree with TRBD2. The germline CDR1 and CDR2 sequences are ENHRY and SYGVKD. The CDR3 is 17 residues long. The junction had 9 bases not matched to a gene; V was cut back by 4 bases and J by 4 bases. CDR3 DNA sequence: TGTGCCATCAGTGTCACCACCGGGACTAGCGGGAGTTACGAGCAGTACTTC. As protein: CAISVTTGTSGSYEQYF.